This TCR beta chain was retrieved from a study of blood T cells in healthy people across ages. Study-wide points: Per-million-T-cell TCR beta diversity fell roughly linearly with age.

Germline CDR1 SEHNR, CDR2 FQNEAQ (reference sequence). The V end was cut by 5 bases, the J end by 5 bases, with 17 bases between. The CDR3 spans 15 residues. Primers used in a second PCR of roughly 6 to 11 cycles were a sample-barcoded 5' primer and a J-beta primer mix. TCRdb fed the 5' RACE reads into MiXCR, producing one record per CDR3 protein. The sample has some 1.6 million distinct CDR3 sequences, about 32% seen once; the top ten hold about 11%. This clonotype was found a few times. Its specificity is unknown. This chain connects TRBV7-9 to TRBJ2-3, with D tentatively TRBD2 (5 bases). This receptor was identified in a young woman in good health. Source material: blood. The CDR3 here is CASSPRTGGRDTQYF. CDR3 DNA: TGTGCCAGCAGCCCAAGGACTGGCGGCAGAGATACGCAGTATTTT.